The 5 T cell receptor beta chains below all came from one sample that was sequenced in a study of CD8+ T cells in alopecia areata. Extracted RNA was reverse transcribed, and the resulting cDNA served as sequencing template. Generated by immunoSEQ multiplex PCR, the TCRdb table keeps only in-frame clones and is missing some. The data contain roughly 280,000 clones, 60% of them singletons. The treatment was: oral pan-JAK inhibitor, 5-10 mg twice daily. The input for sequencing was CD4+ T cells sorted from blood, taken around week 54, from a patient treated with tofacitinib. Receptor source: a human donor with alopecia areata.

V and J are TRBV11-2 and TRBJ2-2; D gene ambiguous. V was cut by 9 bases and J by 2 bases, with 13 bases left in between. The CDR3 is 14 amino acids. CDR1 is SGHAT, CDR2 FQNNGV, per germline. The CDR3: CASRDMYNTGELFF. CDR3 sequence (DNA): TGTGCCAGTCGCGACATGTATAACACCGGGGAGCTGTTTTTT.

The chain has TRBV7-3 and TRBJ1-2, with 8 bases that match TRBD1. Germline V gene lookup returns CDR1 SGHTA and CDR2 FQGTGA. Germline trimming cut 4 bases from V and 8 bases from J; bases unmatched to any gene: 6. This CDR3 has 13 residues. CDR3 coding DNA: TGTGCCAGCAGCTACGACAGGGGAAGAGGCTACACCTTC. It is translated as CASSYDRGRGYTF. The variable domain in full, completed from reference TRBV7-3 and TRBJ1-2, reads GAGVSQTPSNKVTEKGKYVELRCDPISGHTALYWYRQSLGQGPEFLIYFQGTGAADDSGLPNDRFFAVRPEGSVSTLKIQRTERGDSAVYLCASSYDRGRGYTFGSGTRLTVV.

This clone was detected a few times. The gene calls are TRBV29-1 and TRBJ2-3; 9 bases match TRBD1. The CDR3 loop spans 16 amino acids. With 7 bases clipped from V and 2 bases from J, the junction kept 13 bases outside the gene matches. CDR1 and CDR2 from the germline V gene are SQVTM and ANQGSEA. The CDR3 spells CSALPLDRGITDTQYF. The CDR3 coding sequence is TGCAGCGCCCTGCCTCTCGACAGGGGGATCACAGATACGCAGTATTTT.

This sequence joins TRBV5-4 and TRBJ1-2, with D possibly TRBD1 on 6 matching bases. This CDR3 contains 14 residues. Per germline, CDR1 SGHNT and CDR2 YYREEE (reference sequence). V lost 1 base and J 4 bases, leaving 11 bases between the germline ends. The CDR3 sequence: CASSLWQGTYGYTF. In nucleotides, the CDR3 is TGTGCCAGCAGCTTGTGGCAGGGGACCTATGGCTACACCTTC.

This CDR3 is CASQRARGYVGDTQYF. The CDR3 coding sequence is TGTGCCAGCCAAAGAGCCAGGGGGTATGTAGGAGATACGCAGTATTTT. This chain joins TRBV11-2 and TRBJ2-3, with 7 bases fitting TRBD1. Germline CDR1 SGHAT, CDR2 FQNNGV. Trimming cost V 8 bases and J 5 bases; bases outside gene matches: 16. CDR3 length equals 16 residues.